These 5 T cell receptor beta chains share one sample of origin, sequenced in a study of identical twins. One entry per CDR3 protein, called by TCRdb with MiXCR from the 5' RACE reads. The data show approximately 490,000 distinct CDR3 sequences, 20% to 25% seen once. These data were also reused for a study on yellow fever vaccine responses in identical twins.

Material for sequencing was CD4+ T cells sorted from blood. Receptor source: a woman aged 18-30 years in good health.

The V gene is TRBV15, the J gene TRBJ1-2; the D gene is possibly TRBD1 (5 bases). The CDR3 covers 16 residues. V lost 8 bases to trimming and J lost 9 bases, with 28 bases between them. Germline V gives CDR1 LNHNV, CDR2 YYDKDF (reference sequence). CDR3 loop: CATLSTTAIHLKSYTF. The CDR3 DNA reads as TGTGCCACCCTGTCGACGACAGCGATCCATCTGAAGAGCTACACCTTC.

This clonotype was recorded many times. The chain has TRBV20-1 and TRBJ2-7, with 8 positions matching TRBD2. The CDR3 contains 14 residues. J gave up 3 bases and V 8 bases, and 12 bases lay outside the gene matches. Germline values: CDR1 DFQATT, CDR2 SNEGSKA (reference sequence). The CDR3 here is CSWKPGLGSYEQYF. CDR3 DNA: TGCAGTTGGAAACCGGGACTAGGAAGCTACGAGCAGTACTTC.

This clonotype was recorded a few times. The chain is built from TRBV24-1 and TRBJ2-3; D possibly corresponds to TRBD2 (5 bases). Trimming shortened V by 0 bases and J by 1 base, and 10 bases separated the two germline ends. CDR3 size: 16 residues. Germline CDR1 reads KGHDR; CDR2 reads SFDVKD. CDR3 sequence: CATSDLYGVGTDTQYF. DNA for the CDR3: TGTGCCACCAGTGATTTGTACGGGGTAGGCACAGATACGCAGTATTTT.

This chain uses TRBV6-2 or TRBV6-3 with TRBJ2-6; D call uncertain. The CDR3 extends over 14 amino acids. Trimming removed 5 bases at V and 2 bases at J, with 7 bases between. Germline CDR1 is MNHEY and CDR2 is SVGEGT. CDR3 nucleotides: TGTGCCAGCAGTCGGGCGACTGGGGCCAACGTCCTGACTTTC. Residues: CASSRATGANVLTF.

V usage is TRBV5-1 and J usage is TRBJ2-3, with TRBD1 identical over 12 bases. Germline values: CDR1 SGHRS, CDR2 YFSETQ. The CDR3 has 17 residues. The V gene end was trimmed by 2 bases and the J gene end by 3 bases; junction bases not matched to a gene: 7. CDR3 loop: CASSLSGTGGRTDTQYF. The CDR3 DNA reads TGCGCCAGCAGCTTATCCGGGACAGGGGGCAGGACAGATACGCAGTATTTT.